The source of this T cell receptor (beta chain) is a study of post-analysis software for immune sequencing data. V gave up 6 bases and J gave up 2 bases, with 15 bases separating them. The CDR3 runs to 15 residues. Per germline, CDR1 MDHEN and CDR2 SYDVKM. As regards this clonotype: No antigen is known for it.

The authors incorporated unique molecular identifiers into the TCR beta cDNA libraries. T cells, about 0.95 to 11 million of them, yielded approximately 500,000 cDNA molecules. TCRdb re-called the PCR reads with MiXCR, one entry per CDR3 protein. The sample yields some 450,000 distinct CDR3 sequences, roughly 46% seen once. Notes on the study in general: Four or five TRBV segments occurring more often in patients than controls included TRBV5-6, TRBV5-1 and TRBV20-1. Controls significantly exceeded multiple sclerosis patients in normalized Chao1 diversity.

The source is a girl aged 10 to 17 with multiple sclerosis. The specimen was blood. The chain joins TRBV28 to TRBJ2-3; perhaps TRBD2 as D (6 bases). The CDR3 DNA sequence: TGTGCCAGCAGCCCCACCGGGAGCCCCACAGATACGCAGTATTTT. This sequence encodes CASSPTGSPTDTQYF.